The 20 T cell receptor beta chains reported below all come from one sample, sequenced in a study of blood T cell repertoires in COVID-19. The method was immunoSEQ multiplex PCR; TCRdb's version includes in-frame clones alone and lacks a portion of them. Found here are 120,000 or so clones, 65% to 85% of them singletons; the top ten hold over 5%. The material sequenced was peripheral blood. The receptors were gathered from a man older than 75 with active or convalescent COVID-19.

The rearrangement links TRBV7-2 to TRBJ2-1, with TRBD2 as a possible D gene (7 bases). The ends were cut back, 2 bases at V and 3 bases at J, with 14 bases in the middle. CDR3 length: 16 amino acids. Per the germline V gene, CDR1 is SGHTA and CDR2 is FQGNSA. As DNA, the CDR3 is TGTGCCAGCAGCTTATTAGGGGGGGCGGTCTACAATGAGCAGTTCTTC. Protein sequence: CASSLLGGAVYNEQFF.

The chain employs TRBV5-1 and TRBJ2-5; 7 bases match TRBD1. The V gene end was trimmed by 5 bases and the J gene end by 1 base; junction bases not matched to a gene: 8. In germline, CDR1 is SGHRS, CDR2 YFSETQ. The length of the CDR3 is 15 residues. The CDR3 region has the DNA TGCGCCAGCAGATGGGGAGACAGGGTCCAAGAGACCCAGTACTTC. Translation: CASRWGDRVQETQYF. The full variable domain, rest sourced from reference TRBV5-1 and TRBJ2-5, is KAGVTQTPRYLIKTRGQQVTLSCSPISGHRSVSWYQQTPGQGLQFLFEYFSETQRNKGNFPGRFSGRQFSNSRSEMNVSTLELGDSALYLCASRWGDRVQETQYFGPGTRLLVL.

The J gene is TRBJ2-7, the V gene TRBV18, with TRBD1 matching over 10 bases. Germline V gene sequence: CDR1 KGHSH, CDR2 LQKENI. The CDR3 has 15 amino acids. J gave up 6 bases and V 2 bases, and 7 bases lay outside the gene matches. The CDR3 DNA reads as TGTGCCAGCTCACCAACACCGGGACAGGGGATCGAGCAGTACTTC. Translation: CASSPTPGQGIEQYF.

The chain couples TRBV30 to TRBJ2-7; 8 positions agree with TRBD1. Germline CDR1 reads GTSNPN; CDR2 reads SVGIG (reference sequence). This CDR3 region has 13 residues. Trimming removed 4 bases from V and 4 bases from J; junction bases left unmatched: 6. The DNA of the CDR3 is TGTGCCTGGAAGCGGCAGGGGGCTTACGAGCAGTACTTC. It translates to CAWKRQGAYEQYF.

This chain connects TRBV5-5 to TRBJ2-7, with 9 bases that match TRBD1. The CDR3 has 15 amino acids. The trim removed 0 bases at V and 3 bases at J, leaving 4 bases unmatched. Germline CDR1 reads SGHKS; CDR2 reads YYEKEE (reference sequence). The DNA for the CDR3 is TGTGCCAGCAGCTTGGGTGGGACAGGGATCTACGAGCAGTACTTC. It is translated as CASSLGGTGIYEQYF.

The chain combines TRBV2 with TRBJ2-7; 8 positions match TRBD2. The V segment lost 6 bases and the J segment 4 bases; nucleotides outside the gene matches: 17. Germline V lookup: CDR1 SNHLY, CDR2 FYNNEI. CDR3 length: 17 amino acids. CDR3 amino acids: CASREKGVRSGGYEQYF. CDR3 DNA: TGTGCCAGCAGAGAGAAAGGGGTTCGGAGCGGGGGTTACGAGCAGTACTTC.

The gene calls are TRBV2 and TRBJ2-7; tentatively, D is TRBD1 (6 bases). Trimming removed 6 bases at V and 6 bases at J, with 12 bases between. CDR3 size: 12 residues. Per germline, CDR1 SNHLY and CDR2 FYNNEI. The CDR3, as DNA: TGTGCCAGCAGCGCAACAGGGAGCGAGCAGTACTTC. It encodes CASSATGSEQYF.

This chain connects TRBV20-1 to TRBJ2-3; 10 bases fit TRBD2. Trimming removed 3 bases from V and 2 bases from J; junction bases left unmatched: 8. The CDR3 contains 16 residues. Per germline, CDR1 DFQATT and CDR2 SNEGSKA (reference sequence). CDR3 coding DNA: TGCAGTGCTAGTTCCTCAACTAGCGGGGCCACAGATACGCAGTATTTT. This encodes CSASSSTSGATDTQYF.

V gene TRBV2 combines with J gene TRBJ2-7; D might be TRBD2 (5 bases). The CDR3 is 12 amino acids. Germline loops: CDR1 SNHLY, CDR2 FYNNEI. V lost 11 bases to trimming and J lost 3 bases, with 14 bases between them. The CDR3 coding sequence is TGTGCCTCCACCCCGGGGAGCTACGAGCAGTACTTC. The encoded protein is CASTPGSYEQYF.

The chain employs TRBV4-1 and TRBJ2-2, with unresolved D. The V end lost 3 bases, the J end lost 0 bases, and 8 bases lay between the germline ends. This CDR3 has 15 amino acids. Germline V gene data show CDR1 as MGHRA and CDR2 as YSYEKL. CDR3 in DNA: TGCGCCAGCAGCCAGGGCTACGCGAACACCGGGGAGCTGTTTTTT. This gives the protein CASSQGYANTGELFF.

The J gene is TRBJ2-2, the V gene TRBV3-1 (or the pseudogene TRBV3-2); the match to TRBD1 covers 8 bases. There are 16 residues in the CDR3. CDR1 LGHDT and CDR2 YNNKEL come from the germline V gene (reference sequence). Unmatched junction bases numbered 6, after V lost 0 bases and J lost 6 bases. The CDR3 sequence: CASSQDQGALAGELFF. CDR3 in DNA: TGTGCCAGCAGCCAAGATCAGGGGGCGTTAGCCGGGGAGCTGTTTTTT.

This clone was seen a few times. The chain is built from TRBV6-2 or TRBV6-3 and TRBJ2-3, with D possibly TRBD1 on 5 matching bases. CDR1 is MNHEY, CDR2 SVGEGT, per germline. The CDR3 covers 16 residues. The V end lost 2 bases, the J end lost 1 base, and 13 bases lay between the germline ends. CDR3 in DNA: TGTGCCAGCAGTTACAAAAACAGGATTCGCACAGATACGCAGTATTTT. Translated: CASSYKNRIRTDTQYF.

DNA for the CDR3: TGCGCCAGCAGCCAAACAGGGGGAGCCGGGGAGCTGTTTTTT. It is translated as CASSQTGGAGELFF. The gene calls are TRBV4-1 and TRBJ2-2, with 8 bases aligning to TRBD1. V gave up 2 bases and J gave up 6 bases; unmatched junction bases: 2. The CDR3 extends over 14 amino acids. Looked up from germline, CDR1 is MGHRA and CDR2 is YSYEKL.

This clone was counted once. The chain links TRBV11-2 to TRBJ1-1; perhaps TRBD1 as D (5 bases). There are 14 residues in the CDR3. Germline assignment: CDR1 SGHAT and CDR2 FQNNGV. V was cut by 5 bases and J by 3 bases, with 13 bases left in between. As DNA, the CDR3 is TGTGCCAGCAGCGCAGGGATGGGCCACACTGAAGCTTTCTTT. Encoded protein: CASSAGMGHTEAFF.

The sample holds one count of this clone. The chain joins TRBV3-1 (or the pseudogene TRBV3-2) to TRBJ2-1; D unresolved. V lost 4 bases and J 0 bases, leaving 10 bases between the germline ends. Germline V gene sequence: CDR1 LGHDT, CDR2 YNNKEL (reference sequence). The CDR3 is 15 amino acids. CDR3 nucleotides: TGTGCCAGCAGCCGCGACTCAAGCTCCTACAATGAGCAGTTCTTC. This translates into CASSRDSSSYNEQFF.

The DNA of the CDR3 is TGTGCCAGCAGTTTAGCAGGGTTTAATCAGCCCCAGCATTTT. It codes for CASSLAGFNQPQHF. The rearrangement links TRBV27 to TRBJ1-5, with D possibly matching TRBD1 (5 bases). CDR1 is MNHEY, CDR2 SMNVEV, per germline (reference sequence). This CDR3 region has 14 residues. Trimming cost V 2 bases and J 4 bases, with 9 bases left between them.

The chain couples TRBV23-1 to TRBJ2-5, with 10 bases aligning to TRBD1. TRBV23-1 carries the ORF label, with uncertain function. V gave up 5 bases and J gave up 4 bases; unmatched junction bases: 7. The CDR3 is 15 residues long. CDR3 nucleotides: TGCGCCAGCAGTGAACGGACAGGGGGAGGAGAGACCCAGTACTTC. Its protein is CASSERTGGGETQYF.

The V and J genes are TRBV18 and TRBJ2-1; 10 nucleotides line up with TRBD2. The CDR3 extends over 16 amino acids. Trimming at V came to 0 bases and at J to 6 bases, leaving 5 bases not matched to a gene. CDR1 and CDR2 from the germline V gene are KGHSH and LQKENI. The CDR3 here is CASSPPSGGAFNEQFF. As DNA, the CDR3 is TGTGCCAGCTCACCACCAAGCGGGGGGGCGTTCAATGAGCAGTTCTTC.

V is TRBV6-1 and J is TRBJ1-4; the D is unclear. Trimming took 2 bases from V and 4 from J, leaving 11 bases between them. Germline CDR1 is MNHNS and CDR2 is SASEGT. There are 15 residues in the CDR3. The CDR3 DNA reads TGTGCCAGCAGTGAACTAACAGCCTTTAATGAAAAACTGTTTTTT. It encodes CASSELTAFNEKLFF.

The V and J genes are TRBV9 and TRBJ1-1; unclear D gene. V was pared by 0 bases and J by 8 bases, with 14 bases between. This CDR3 spans 14 amino acids. Looked up from germline, CDR1 is SGDLS and CDR2 is YYNGEE. CDR3 in amino acids: CASSVVGASREAFF. The CDR3 nucleotides read TGTGCCAGCAGCGTAGTCGGAGCCTCGAGGGAAGCTTTCTTT.